Included here is one T cell receptor beta chain sequence, with context. The source of the sample is a study of blood T cell repertoires in COVID-19. Repertoires were generated with immunoSEQ multiplex PCR, while TCRdb's copy carries only in-frame clones and drops some. The data contain a few hundred thousand clones, 70% to 90% of them singletons. The CDR3 is 15 residues long. Germline V gene lookup returns CDR1 MNHEY and CDR2 SVGAGI. V lost 4 bases, J lost 1 base, and 13 bases lay in between. Sequenced material: peripheral blood. The rearrangement links TRBV6-5 to TRBJ1-1; D remains ambiguous. This receptor was taken from a man aged 40-55 years with acute or convalescent COVID-19. CDR3 bases: TGTGCCAGCAGTTCGTCCTATATTAGGAACACTGAAGCTTTCTTT. This codes for CASSSSYIRNTEAFF.